These 4 T cell receptor beta chains share one sample of origin, sequenced in a study of tissue T cells after allogeneic stem cell transplantation (dated by TCRdb to the early 2020s). The library relied on the immunoSEQ multiplex PCR assay. The table comes from immuneACCESS by way of TCRdb, which keeps in-frame sequences with V and J called. Part of the clones is missing from these tables; in studies checked, under half for an unresolved V gene and the rest for unknown reasons. For this sample the table gives some 47,000 clones, of which 73% were detected only once. Roughly 0.59% of the sample is taken by the ten largest. Material for sequencing was sorted cells pooled from one or two spleens. These receptors were collected from a pool of C57BL/6 mice in good health.

In regard to this clone: Germline and genes: mouse. The read ends 1 residue shy of where the CDR3 ends; the end is completed using the germline J gene. The chain recombines TRBV12-2 with TRBJ1-6; D might be TRBD1 (6 bases). TRBJ1-6 is marked as an open reading frame, function uncertain. The V end lost 0 bases, the J end lost 8 bases, and 13 bases lay between the germline ends. Germline-derived CDR1 and CDR2 are SGHLS and HYDKME. The CDR3 consists of 15 residues. The DNA read from the CDR3 is TGTGCCAGCTCTCTCGTGGGGGCGCGGTATTCGCCCCTCTAC. Protein: CASSLVGARYSPLY. The CDR3 reads in full as CASSLVGARYSPLYF.

A remark on this clone: Gene names are mouse gene names. This chain's CDR3 is CASGRQGAEDTQYF. The CDR3 DNA, read in part, is TGTGCCAGCGGTCGACAGGGGGCGGAGGACACCCAGTAC. The rearrangement joins TRBV13-2 to TRBJ2-5, with 10 positions matching TRBD1. The CDR3 goes on 1 residue after the read ends, and that part is filled in from the germline J gene. Germline values: CDR1 NNHNN, CDR2 SYGAGS (reference sequence). The V and J ends lost 4 bases and 6 bases, in that order; junction bases with no gene match: 5. The CDR3 spans 14 residues.

As to this clone: Each gene name is a mouse one. The read is 1 residue too short to cover the CDR3 end, so that end is filled in from the germline J gene. The chain has TRBV13-3 and TRBJ1-1; D call uncertain. V lost 1 base to trimming and J lost 5 bases, with 0 bases between them. The germline gives CDR1 NNHDY, CDR2 SYVADS. The CDR3 is made up of 10 amino acids. The chain's CDR3 is CASSDTEVFF. The sequenced CDR3 bases are TGTGCCAGCAGTGATACAGAAGTCTTC.

This clone has only a few counts. The gene names given are mouse names. The CDR3 goes on 1 residue after the read ends, and that part is filled in from the germline J gene. The V gene is TRBV1, the J gene TRBJ2-1; 7 positions agree with TRBD2. The germline CDR1 and CDR2 sequences are NSQYPW and LRSPGD (reference sequence). Germline trimming cut 3 bases from V and 0 bases from J; bases unmatched to any gene: 2. There are 15 residues in the CDR3. The CDR3 spells CTCSAAGGNYAEQFF. The sequenced CDR3 bases are TGCACCTGCAGTGCCGCTGGGGGTAACTATGCTGAGCAGTTC.